The clone carrying this T cell receptor (beta chain) turned up a few times. Antigen unknown. The sample comes from a study of T-cell memory formation after mild COVID-19. Study at large: Largely donor-specific TCR clusters were found. Whole-study results and caveats: Contracting CD4+ clones lay largely in CM and EM, with CD8+ ones residing in EMRA.

The V gene's germline CDR1 is MNHEY and CDR2 SVGAGI. The junction had 8 bases not matched to a gene; V was cut back by 5 bases and J by 8 bases. The CDR3 extends over 13 amino acids. TCRdb ran MiXCR on the 5' RACE reads and lists one entry per CDR3 protein. The data show fewer than 700,000 distinct CDR3 sequences, roughly 22% seen once. V and J are TRBV6-5 and TRBJ1-2; TRBD1 matches 7 bases. The sample consisted of PBMCs or a T cell subset sorted from them (not recorded which). The sequence was obtained from an adult woman who had mild COVID-19 (a few samples of this study predate the infection). Cell type and time point are not known. CDR3 in amino acids: CASSNRDRRGYTF. CDR3 DNA sequence: TGTGCCAGCAGTAACCGGGACAGACGAGGCTACACCTTC.